The rows below give T cell receptor beta chains drawn from one sample of a study of CD8+ T cells in alopecia areata. The data were produced by immunoSEQ multiplex PCR, yet TCRdb's version contains in-frame clones alone and is incomplete. Of 150,000 to 200,000 clones in the sample, approximately 56% are singletons; the top ten hold roughly 14%. The material sequenced was CD4+ T cells sorted from blood, taken at week 0. These receptors all stem from a human donor with alopecia areata. CDR3s include the opening cysteine and the closing phenylalanine or tryptophan. D genes are given only for firm matches. The size of a clone is reported for some rows only, either as once, few or many, or as a class for expanded clones.

d_call	clone_size	cdr3_length	v_call	j_call	cdr3_nt	cdr3_aa
-	-	16	TRBV7-9	TRBJ2-5	TGTGCCAGCAGCCTCCCAACGGGAAGGGGCGGGGAGACCCAGTACTTC	CASSLPTGRGGETQYF
-	-	15	TRBV19	TRBJ1-3	TGTGCCAGTACCACAAGGGCGATCTCTGGAAACACCATATATTTT	CASTTRAISGNTIYF
TRBD2	few	17	TRBV29-1	TRBJ2-3	TGCAGCGTTCCGATAGCGGGTGGGAGCTATCGCACAGATACGCAGTATTTT	CSVPIAGGSYRTDTQYF
TRBD1	-	15	TRBV5-5	TRBJ2-1	TGTGCCAGCAGCTTAGTGACAGGGGTCTACAATGAGCAGTTCTTC	CASSLVTGVYNEQFF
-	-	12	TRBV4-1	TRBJ1-4	TGCGCCAGCAGCCAAGAAACTAGCACACTGTTTTTT	CASSQETSTLFF
TRBD1	few	15	TRBV28	TRBJ2-7	TGTGCCAGCAGCACCCCGGACAGGGCCTCCTACGAGCAGTACTTC	CASSTPDRASYEQYF
-	-	15	TRBV5-6	TRBJ2-3	TGTGCCAGCAGCTTGGAGGACCCAGGGCGCGGTACGCAGTATTTT	CASSLEDPGRGTQYF
-	many	12	TRBV5-4	TRBJ1-2	TGTGCCAGCAGCTTGGACAAACGGGGGAACACCTTC	CASSLDKRGNTF
-	-	15	TRBV19	TRBJ2-7	TGTGCCAGTAGCACGGAGGGACAAGGTCCCAACGAGCAGTACTTC	CASSTEGQGPNEQYF
-	-	12	TRBV25-1	TRBJ2-4	TGTGCCAGCAGTGGCGGACGGAGCATTCAGTACTTC	CASSGGRSIQYF
-	-	15	TRBV18	TRBJ2-5	TGTGCCAGCTCACCTTTCAGGAACCCTACGGAGACCCAGTACTTC	CASSPFRNPTETQYF
-	-	15	TRBV7-2	TRBJ1-2	TGTGCCAGCAGCTTAGCCCGGGACCCTCTCTATGGCTACACCTTC	CASSLARDPLYGYTF
TRBD1	-	15	TRBV4-2	TRBJ1-5	TGTGCCAGCAGCCAAGCGACAGGGGAGGGGCAGCCCCAGCATTTT	CASSQATGEGQPQHF
-	once	16	TRBV15	TRBJ1-3	TGTGCCACCAGCAACAGGGCGGCCAACTCTGGAAACACCATATATTTT	CATSNRAANSGNTIYF
-	-	16	TRBV19	TRBJ1-5	TGTGCCAGTAGCCGACAGGACGCGGGGAGCAATCAGCCCCAGCATTTT	CASSRQDAGSNQPQHF
TRBD1	once	18	TRBV30	TRBJ1-5	TGTGCCTGGAGTAGGTACAGGGGGCTCGCCGGCAGCAATCAGCCCCAGCATTTT	CAWSRYRGLAGSNQPQHF
-	-	16	TRBV11-2	TRBJ2-1	TGTGCCAGCAGATCTACTCCAGGCAGGGGACACAATGAGCAGTTCTTC	CASRSTPGRGHNEQFF
-	-	16	TRBV30	TRBJ2-1	TGTGCCTGGAGTATCCCGGACTCCAGCTCCTACAATGAGCAGTTCTTC	CAWSIPDSSSYNEQFF
-	-	13	TRBV29-1	TRBJ2-2	TGCAGCGTTGAGCGGATGAACACCGGGGAGCTGTTTTTT	CSVERMNTGELFF
-	-	16	TRBV4-1	TRBJ1-5	TGCGCCAGCAGCCAAGAATCGTGGGGAAGCAATCAGCCCCAGCATTTT	CASSQESWGSNQPQHF
TRBD2	few	20	TRBV30	TRBJ2-4	TGTGCCTGGAGTCCGGCTTGGTTTGCGGGGGGGCCGTCCGCCAAAAACATTCAGTACTTC	CAWSPAWFAGGPSAKNIQYF
-	-	14	TRBV7-2	TRBJ2-7	TGTGCCAGCAGCATAGATACCCGCGGGAACGAGCAGTACTTC	CASSIDTRGNEQYF
-	-	10	TRBV29-1	TRBJ2-2	TGCAGCGTTGTGGACGGGGAGCTGTTTTTT	CSVVDGELFF
TRBD2	few	16	TRBV5-1	TRBJ2-5	TGCGCCAGCAGCCGATCGACTAGCACGACTCAAGAGACCCAGTACTTC	CASSRSTSTTQETQYF
TRBD1	-	14	TRBV7-2	TRBJ2-4	TGTGCCAGCAGCCCCCGGACAGGACCAAACATTCAGTACTTC	CASSPRTGPNIQYF
TRBD1	-	12	TRBV7-9	TRBJ2-1	TGTGCCAGCAACCGACAGGGGAATGAGCAGTTCTTC	CASNRQGNEQFF
-	-	13	TRBV2	TRBJ1-1	TGTGCCAGCAATCAGGTGGAAAACACTGAAGCTTTCTTT	CASNQVENTEAFF
-	few	15	TRBV5-1	TRBJ2-7	TGCGCCAGCAGCTTGAAGGGGGGAGGCCCCTACGAGCAGTACTTC	CASSLKGGGPYEQYF
TRBD1	-	13	TRBV5-6	TRBJ2-1	TGTGCCAGCAGCTGGGGACAGACCAATGAGCAGTTCTTC	CASSWGQTNEQFF
-	-	12	TRBV14	TRBJ1-2	TGTGCCAGCAGCCAAGAAGTCGGGGCTCAGTCCTTC	CASSQEVGAQSF
TRBD1	-	16	TRBV7-9	TRBJ1-3	TGTGCCAGCAGCTTAGGACAGGGGGCGCCTGGAAACACCATATATTTT	CASSLGQGAPGNTIYF